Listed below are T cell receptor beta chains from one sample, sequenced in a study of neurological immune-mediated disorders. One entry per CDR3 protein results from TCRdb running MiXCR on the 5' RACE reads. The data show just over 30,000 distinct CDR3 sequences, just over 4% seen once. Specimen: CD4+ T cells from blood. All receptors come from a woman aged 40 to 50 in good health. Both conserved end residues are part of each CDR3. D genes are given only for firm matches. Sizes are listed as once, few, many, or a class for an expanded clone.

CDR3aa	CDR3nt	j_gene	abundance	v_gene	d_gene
CASSSARPPNYEQYF	TGCGCCAGCAGTTCCGCTCGTCCCCCAAACTACGAGCAGTACTTC	TRBJ2-7	medium-sized	TRBV10-2	NA
CSVEAERTDTQYF	TGCAGTGTAGAGGCGGAGCGCACAGATACGCAGTATTTT	TRBJ2-3	many	TRBV20-1	NA
CASSLESGGQPQHF	TGTGCCAGCAGCTTAGAGTCAGGGGGTCAGCCCCAGCATTTT	TRBJ1-5	many	TRBV7-2	TRBD1
CSASDSFGNTIYF	TGCAGTGCTAGTGACAGTTTTGGAAACACCATATATTTT	TRBJ1-3	many	TRBV20-1	NA
CASSLTSFLETQYF	TGTGCCAGCTCCCTGACTAGCTTTTTAGAGACCCAGTACTTC	TRBJ2-5	many	TRBV28	TRBD2
CASGRNIQYF	TGTGCCAGCGGCAGGAACATTCAGTACTTC	TRBJ2-4	many	TRBV28	NA
CSASGHRIQQFF	TGCAGTGCTAGCGGCCATAGAATTCAACAGTTCTTC	TRBJ2-1	many	TRBV20-1	NA
CASSLTGLDLYGYTF	TGCGCCAGCAGCTTGACAGGGCTTGACCTCTATGGCTACACCTTC	TRBJ1-2	many	TRBV5-1	NA
CASSRGGPFYEQYF	TGTGCCAGTAGTCGCGGGGGCCCTTTCTACGAGCAGTACTTC	TRBJ2-7	many	TRBV19	NA
CASPIETAYDEQFF	TGTGCCAGCCCGATAGAGACAGCGTATGATGAGCAGTTCTTC	TRBJ2-1	many	TRBV6-4	NA
CASLQGASFSGTQNTQYF	TGCGCCAGCCTACAGGGGGCGTCGTTCTCGGGAACTCAAAATACGCAGTATTTT	TRBJ2-3	many	TRBV5-1	TRBD1
CATSRGQGGTEAFF	TGTGCCACCAGCAGAGGACAGGGTGGCACTGAAGCTTTCTTT	TRBJ1-1	many	TRBV15	TRBD1
CASTLTSGANVLTF	TGCGCCAGCACCTTAACCTCTGGGGCCAACGTCCTGACTTTC	TRBJ2-6	many	TRBV5-1	NA
CASSQGLGRTQPGELFF	TGCGCCAGCAGCCAGGGACTCGGACGGACCCAGCCCGGGGAGCTGTTTTTT	TRBJ2-2	many	TRBV4-1	NA
CASSPQGTSSYNSPLHF	TGCGCCAGCAGCCCCCAGGGGACCAGCTCCTATAATTCACCCCTCCACTTT	TRBJ1-6	many	TRBV5-1	NA
CASSSPPTGYEQYF	TGTGCCAGCAGCTCCCCTCCGACAGGCTACGAGCAGTACTTC	TRBJ2-7	many	TRBV7-2	NA
CASSENRVEKLFF	TGTGCCAGCAGTGAAAACAGGGTGGAAAAACTGTTTTTT	TRBJ1-4	few	TRBV6-1	NA